The 7 T cell receptor beta chains below come from one sample, sequenced in a study of T-cell memory formation after mild COVID-19. TCRdb analysed the 5' RACE reads with MiXCR anew, one entry per CDR3 protein. The sample lists approximately 260,000 distinct CDR3 sequences, around 15% seen once, with around 3.7% in the top ten. Sequencing used PBMCs or a T cell subset sorted from them (not recorded which). The receptor set was obtained from a man aged 18-30 years who had mild COVID-19 (a few samples of this study predate the infection). Cell type and time point are not known.

This rearrangement joins TRBV20-1 to TRBJ2-1; D perhaps matches TRBD2 (5 bases). This CDR3 contains 15 residues. In germline, CDR1 is DFQATT, CDR2 SNEGSKA (reference sequence). Trimming took off 6 bases at V and 5 bases at J, with 20 bases between the two ends. CDR3 sequence (DNA): TGCAGTGCGTTCAGATTCCTCACCGGGGACAATGAGCAGTTCTTC. Its protein product is CSAFRFLTGDNEQFF.

The table lists this clonotype with a few counts. The gene calls are TRBV6-6 and TRBJ1-5; no definite D call. The CDR3 consists of 11 residues. CDR1 and CDR2 (germline): MNHNY, SVGAGI (reference sequence). V was cut by 8 bases and J by 5 bases, with 7 bases left in between. The CDR3 nucleotides read TGTGCCAGCTCAGGAGATCAGCCCCAGCATTTT. This sequence encodes CASSGDQPQHF.

This clonotype appeared many times. This chain uses TRBV4-1 with TRBJ2-1; 7 bases map to TRBD2. Germline loops: CDR1 MGHRA, CDR2 YSYEKL. The CDR3 loop spans 15 amino acids. Trimming removed 4 bases from V and 7 bases from J; junction bases left unmatched: 10. DNA for the CDR3: TGCGCCAGCAGCCTATGGGAGGGAATCTCGAATGAGCAGTTCTTC. Its protein is CASSLWEGISNEQFF.

The chain has TRBV7-2 and TRBJ1-4; 7 bases are a match to TRBD1. This CDR3 comprises 15 residues. V gave up 5 bases and J gave up 5 bases; unmatched junction bases: 8. Germline CDR1 and CDR2: SGHTA and FQGNSA. In DNA, the CDR3 is TGTGCCAGCAGCACCGACAGGGCTTCAAATGAAAAACTGTTTTTT. Translating gives CASSTDRASNEKLFF. The full variable domain, in which reference TRBV7-2 and TRBJ1-4 provide the parts outside the CDR3, is GAGVSQSPSNKVTEKGKDVELRCDPISGHTALYWYRQSLGQGLEFLIYFQGNSAPDKSGLPSDRFSAERTGGSVSTLTIQRTQQEDSAVYLCASSTDRASNEKLFFGSGTQLSVL.

The gene calls are TRBV3-1 and TRBJ1-6; D gene ambiguous. The V and J ends lost 6 bases and 8 bases respectively, with 8 bases between them. The CDR3 covers 12 residues. Per germline, CDR1 LGHDT and CDR2 YNNKEL (reference sequence). This chain's CDR3 is CASRKPDSPLHF. The CDR3 DNA reads as TGTGCCAGCAGGAAACCGGATTCACCCCTCCACTTT.

This clonotype has just a few counts. The chain uses TRBV24-1 and TRBJ2-3; TRBD2 matches 10 bases. CDR1 KGHDR and CDR2 SFDVKD come from the germline V gene. Unmatched junction bases numbered 4, after V lost 4 bases and J lost 4 bases. The CDR3 loop spans 15 amino acids. This CDR3 is CATSDPGTSADTQYF. The CDR3, as DNA: TGTGCCACCAGTGACCCCGGGACTAGCGCAGATACGCAGTATTTT.

The chain has TRBV20-1 and TRBJ1-3; D remains unclear. Deletions cut 5 bases from V and 4 bases from J, with 12 bases between. Germline V gene lookup returns CDR1 DFQATT and CDR2 SNEGSKA (reference sequence). The CDR3 consists of 13 residues. The CDR3 bases are TGCAGTGCTTTGGACCCTGGGGGAAACACCATATATTTT. It yields the protein CSALDPGGNTIYF.